The 6 T cell receptor beta chains listed next were all sequenced from one sample in a study of blood T cell repertoires in COVID-19. Sequencing used immunoSEQ multiplex PCR; TCRdb keeps in-frame clones, though not all of them. The sample comprises roughly 68,000 clones, 70% to 90% of which are singletons, and 18% rests with the top ten. Sequenced material: peripheral blood. These receptor sequences come from a woman aged 80 or over with acute or convalescent COVID-19.

V usage is TRBV2 and J usage is TRBJ2-3; no clear D. Germline-derived CDR1 and CDR2 are SNHLY and FYNNEI. V lost 3 bases, J lost 0 bases, and 4 bases lay in between. This CDR3 spans 13 amino acids. The CDR3 spells CASSDRSTDTQYF. The CDR3 nucleotides read TGTGCCAGCAGTGACAGAAGCACAGATACGCAGTATTTT.

V usage is TRBV5-1 and J usage is TRBJ2-2; D is unresolved. The CDR3 loop spans 13 amino acids. V was pared by 6 bases and J by 0 bases, with 6 bases between. Germline V lookup: CDR1 SGHRS, CDR2 YFSETQ. Written as DNA, the CDR3 is TGCGCCAGCACGGTTTCGAACACCGGGGAGCTGTTTTTT. This encodes CASTVSNTGELFF.

Concerning this clone: Possible read error: a much larger clone is one base away. The V gene is TRBV5-1, the J gene TRBJ1-1; 8 bases line up with TRBD1. Germline CDR1 is SGHRS and CDR2 is YFSETQ. The CDR3 runs 15 residues. After removal of 2 bases from V and 1 base from J, the junction contained 4 bases not matched to a gene. CDR3: CASSFSGTGNTEAFF. The CDR3 DNA follows: TGCGCCAGCAGCTTTTCCGGGACAGGGAACACTGAAGCTTTCTTT.

The V call is TRBV19, the J call TRBJ1-1, with 7 bases fitting TRBD1. V shed 5 bases and J 6 bases; nucleotides not matched to a gene: 18. The CDR3 sequence is 17 residues long. Germline V CDR1 and CDR2: LNHDA, SQIVND (reference sequence). The CDR3 DNA reads TGTGCCAGTAGTTTCCCACTAACCGGGACAGCAGCGGCTGAAGCTTTCTTT. This encodes CASSFPLTGTAAAEAFF.

V gene TRBV6-1 combines with J gene TRBJ2-1; possibly TRBD2 for D (6 bases). CDR1 is MNHNS, CDR2 SASEGT, per germline. V lost 2 bases and J 15 bases, leaving 17 bases between the germline ends. This CDR3 has 13 residues. Here the CDR3 DNA reads TGTGCCAGCAGTGAAATCGCGGGACCTCGCTGGTTCTTC. This gives the protein CASSEIAGPRWFF.

The DNA for the CDR3 is TGTGCCTCCTCGGGACTAGCGGCGAACACCGGGGAGCTGTTTTTT. Its translation is CASSGLAANTGELFF. The chain has TRBV30 and TRBJ2-2; TRBD2 matches 11 bases. Germline CDR1 is GTSNPN and CDR2 is SVGIG (reference sequence). The length of the CDR3 is 15 residues. With V trimmed by 7 bases and J by 0 bases, 4 bases remained unmatched.